This passage covers 19 T cell receptor beta chains from one sample sequenced in a study of cytomegalovirus exposure and HLA in healthy donors. The PCR used 60 Vbeta and 13 Jbeta primers. Clones were sequenced by immunoSEQ multiplex PCR, and TCRdb holds only the in-frame ones, with some missing. The table shows 200,000 to 250,000 clones, with around 89% occurring only once. Sequenced material: PBMCs. These receptors were taken from a woman aged 18-29 years in good health and CMV-seronegative.

The rearrangement links TRBV7-2 to TRBJ1-1; the match to TRBD1 covers 7 bases. Per the germline V gene, CDR1 is SGHTA and CDR2 is FQGNSA. J lost 1 base, V lost 10 bases, and 6 bases had no gene match. The CDR3 runs to 13 residues. The CDR3 here is CATKTGPNTEAFF. As DNA, the CDR3 is TGTGCCACAAAGACAGGGCCGAACACTGAAGCTTTCTTT.

The table lists this clone with a few counts. The V call is TRBV6-1, the J call TRBJ1-5; D not resolved. The CDR3 contains 13 residues. CDR1 is MNHNS, CDR2 SASEGT, per germline. V shed 2 bases and J shed 6 bases, with 8 bases lying between them. CDR3 sequence reads: CASSERESQPQHF. CDR3 nucleotides: TGTGCCAGCAGTGAACGGGAAAGTCAGCCCCAGCATTTT.

The J gene is TRBJ2-7, the V gene TRBV7-2, with 8 bases lining up with TRBD2. The V gene end was trimmed by 1 base and the J gene end by 4 bases; junction bases not matched to a gene: 12. The germline CDR1 and CDR2 sequences are SGHTA and FQGNSA. The CDR3 consists of 17 residues. This chain's CDR3 is CASSLVVVPSGWYEQYF. The CDR3 DNA follows: TGTGCCAGCAGCTTAGTTGTGGTACCTAGCGGGTGGTACGAGCAGTACTTC. The full variable domain, with the rest looked up from reference TRBV7-2 and TRBJ2-7, is GAGVSQSPSNKVTEKGKDVELRCDPISGHTALYWYRQSLGQGLEFLIYFQGNSAPDKSGLPSDRFSAERTGGSVSTLTIQRTQQEDSAVYLCASSLVVVPSGWYEQYFGPGTRLTVT.

The chain combines TRBV30 with TRBJ2-2, with a weak D call TRBD2 (5 bases). In germline, CDR1 is GTSNPN, CDR2 SVGIG (reference sequence). The CDR3 has 14 residues. Trimming pared 5 bases from V and 7 bases from J, leaving 17 bases between. The CDR3, as DNA: TGTGCCTGGTCGCTTCCTCGGGGAAACGGGGAGCTGTTTTTT. Its protein is CAWSLPRGNGELFF.

This chain connects TRBV9 to TRBJ1-1, with TRBD1 matching 10 bases. Germline V gives CDR1 SGDLS, CDR2 YYNGEE. V dropped 4 bases and J dropped 4; count of bases not matched to a gene: 10. The CDR3 is 16 residues long. This chain's CDR3 is CASSPQTGGSSTEAFF. The CDR3 region has the DNA TGTGCCAGCAGCCCCCAGACAGGGGGCTCGAGCACTGAAGCTTTCTTT.

The CDR3 DNA reads as TGCGCCAGCAGCTTGAAAAGGACAGGGATGAACACCGGGGAGCTGTTTTTT. Translated, it gives CASSLKRTGMNTGELFF. The chain uses TRBV5-1 and TRBJ2-2; 8 bases align to TRBD1. The ends lost 1 base at V and 1 base at J; junction bases unmatched: 6. Germline V gives CDR1 SGHRS, CDR2 YFSETQ. The CDR3 runs 17 residues. The full variable domain, its missing parts supplied by reference TRBV5-1 and TRBJ2-2, is KAGVTQTPRYLIKTRGQQVTLSCSPISGHRSVSWYQQTPGQGLQFLFEYFSETQRNKGNFPGRFSGRQFSNSRSEMNVSTLELGDSALYLCASSLKRTGMNTGELFFGEGSRLTVL.

The CDR3 spells CASSPWGAYEQYF. The CDR3 bases are TGTGCCAGCAGCCCTTGGGGAGCCTACGAGCAGTACTTC. The chain uses TRBV11-2 and TRBJ2-7, with TRBD2 as a possible D gene (5 bases). Germline values: CDR1 SGHAT, CDR2 FQNNGV. The V end lost 5 bases, the J end lost 2 bases, and 10 bases lay between the germline ends. This CDR3 contains 13 residues.

V gene TRBV27 combines with J gene TRBJ2-2; 11 nucleotides line up with TRBD2. The length of the CDR3 is 15 residues. Trimming removed 9 bases from V and 4 bases from J; junction bases left unmatched: 7. Germline V gene data show CDR1 as MNHEY and CDR2 as SMNVEV (reference sequence). The CDR3 loop reads CASSGGAFRTGELFF. The CDR3 DNA reads as TGTGCCAGTAGCGGGGGGGCCTTTCGCACCGGGGAGCTGTTTTTT.

The chain is built from TRBV5-6 and TRBJ1-1; D gene unclear. CDR3 length: 14 amino acids. Between the trimmed V and J ends, which lost 3 bases and 1 base, there was a span of 10 bases. Germline values: CDR1 SGHDT, CDR2 YYEEEE. In nucleotides, the CDR3 is TGTGCCAGCAGCTACGGCACTACGAACACTGAAGCTTTCTTT. This codes for CASSYGTTNTEAFF. The entire variable domain, with the rest obtained from reference TRBV5-6 and TRBJ1-1, is as follows: DAGVTQSPTHLIKTRGQQVTLRCSPKSGHDTVSWYQQALGQGPQFIFQYYEEEERQRGNFPDRFSGHQFPNYSSELNVNALLLGDSALYLCASSYGTTNTEAFFGQGTRLTVV.

This chain links TRBV27 with TRBJ1-2; 10 nucleotides align to TRBD1. CDR3 length: 14 residues. Per the germline V gene, CDR1 is MNHEY and CDR2 is SMNVEV (reference sequence). The V segment lost 2 bases and the J segment 8 bases; nucleotides outside the gene matches: 5. The CDR3 DNA reads as TGTGCCAGCAGTTTAGACAGGGGGCTAGGCGGCTACACCTTC. Encoded protein: CASSLDRGLGGYTF.

This clone is a singleton in its sample. The chain uses TRBV9 and TRBJ1-3; unclear D gene. V lost 4 bases to trimming and J lost 4 bases, with 15 bases between them. Germline assignment: CDR1 SGDLS and CDR2 YYNGEE. This CDR3 has 15 residues. For the CDR3, the DNA is TGTGCCAGCAGCCCCCGGGAAGGAACGGGAAACACCATATATTTT. Protein product: CASSPREGTGNTIYF.

The J gene is TRBJ2-7, the V gene TRBV6-5; 7 bases fit TRBD2. This CDR3 comprises 14 residues. From germline, CDR1 is MNHEY and CDR2 SVGAGI. V lost 9 bases to trimming and J lost 0 bases; unmatched junction nucleotides: 8. This CDR3 reads CASWDYASSYEQYF. The CDR3 nucleotides are TGTGCCAGTTGGGACTACGCAAGCTCCTACGAGCAGTACTTC.

The rearrangement uses TRBV7-2 and TRBJ2-7; D is ambiguous. This CDR3 has 14 residues. Trimming removed 1 base from V and 2 bases from J, with 9 bases in between. Germline-derived CDR1 and CDR2 are SGHTA and FQGNSA. The CDR3: CASSLGVGAYEQYF. In nucleotides, the CDR3 is TGTGCCAGCAGCTTAGGCGTCGGTGCCTACGAGCAGTACTTC. Supplemented by reference TRBV7-2 and TRBJ2-7, the full variable domain reads GAGVSQSPSNKVTEKGKDVELRCDPISGHTALYWYRQSLGQGLEFLIYFQGNSAPDKSGLPSDRFSAERTGGSVSTLTIQRTQQEDSAVYLCASSLGVGAYEQYFGPGTRLTVT.

Of note for this clone: At one boundary the junction diverges from the germline segment, which might be a read error. The V call is TRBV7-9, the J call TRBJ1-2, with D maybe TRBD1 (6 bases). This CDR3 is built from 15 residues. CDR1 and CDR2 (germline): SEHNR, FQNEAQ (reference sequence). CDR3 residues: CSSSSLRQEVNGYTF. Written as DNA, the CDR3 is TGTTCCAGCAGCAGCCTCCGACAGGAGGTAAATGGCTACACCTTC.

V gene TRBV19 combines with J gene TRBJ1-6, with 9 bases fitting TRBD1. Germline-derived CDR1 and CDR2 are LNHDA and SQIVND (reference sequence). V gave up 9 bases and J gave up 9 bases; unmatched junction bases: 6. CDR3 length: 13 amino acids. CDR3 loop: CASRTGESSPLHF. CDR3 bases: TGTGCCAGCCGGACAGGGGAAAGTTCACCCCTCCACTTT.

The V call is TRBV19, the J call TRBJ2-2, with D unclear. The CDR3 runs to 14 residues. Germline V gives CDR1 LNHDA, CDR2 SQIVND (reference sequence). V shed 3 bases and J shed 8 bases, with 13 bases lying between them. The CDR3 DNA reads TGTGCCAGTAGTATTGGTCCGGGTGGAGGGGAGCTGTTTTTT. Its protein is CASSIGPGGGELFF.

The chain joins TRBV25-1 to TRBJ1-1; TRBD1 agrees at 7 bases. The CDR3 covers 14 residues. Per germline, CDR1 MGHDK and CDR2 SYGVNS. J gave up 5 bases and V 4 bases, and 7 bases lay outside the gene matches. This CDR3 reads CASSVTGAGTEAFF. The CDR3, as DNA: TGTGCCAGCAGTGTTACAGGGGCGGGGACTGAAGCTTTCTTT.

As concerns this clone: The CDR3 carries no conserved terminal phenylalanine or tryptophan, so it likely arises from a read error. The chain has TRBV30 and TRBJ1-2; D might be TRBD1 (5 bases). The germline V and J ends were trimmed by 3 bases and 1 base, with 9 bases remaining between them. The germline CDR1 and CDR2 sequences are GTSNPN and SVGIG (reference sequence). The CDR3 has 13 residues. CDR3 region: CAWRGGSNYGYTL. As DNA, the CDR3 is TGTGCCTGGAGGGGGGGAAGTAACTATGGCTACACCCTC.

V is TRBV4-3 and J is TRBJ2-7; TRBD1 agrees at 7 bases. CDR1 LGHNA and CDR2 YSLEER come from the germline V gene. The CDR3 runs 15 residues. Unmatched junction bases numbered 10, after V lost 3 bases and J lost 5 bases. The CDR3: CASSQTDRNYDEQYF. The CDR3 DNA is TGCGCCAGCAGCCAGACGGACAGGAACTACGACGAGCAGTACTTC.